One T cell receptor (beta chain) is described in this entry. Its antigen remains unidentified. CDR1 and CDR2 (germline): SEHNR, FQNEAQ (reference sequence). CDR3 length: 13 amino acids. With 1 base removed from V and 2 bases from J, the gap between germline ends came to 5 bases. Prior to sequencing, the ViraFEST assay stimulated PBMC with viral peptide pools, which expanded the antigen-specific CD4+ T cells. The culture ran for roughly ten days before CD4+ T cells were isolated. SARS-CoV-2 infected the person between March and December 2020, as confirmed by PCR. BNT162b2 vaccine or mRNA-1273 vaccine was given to participants in two doses. This entry is derived from a study of vaccination effects on CD4 cells after COVID-19. Study details: A few convalescent patients were sampled both early and late post-vaccination.

Study observations and caveats: A shortage of convalescent patients and an absence of early post-infection timepoints characterized the study. Both infection-induced and vaccine-induced clones contracted markedly at late post-vaccination timepoints. Following vaccination, convalescents' spike-reactive clones were mostly new ones induced by the vaccine.

This table comes from immunoSEQ multiplex PCR, and its TCRdb copy is limited to in-frame clones, with some not included. The sample yields roughly 15,000 clones, around 80% seen once. The sequence came from a human donor who had a prior SARS-CoV-2 infection. The chain has TRBV7-9 and TRBJ2-5; D is unresolved. The sample here was CD4+ T cells from PBMCs cultured with SARS-CoV-2 spike peptides, taken after COVID-19 vaccination. The CDR3 bases are TGTGCCAGCAGCTTAGACAGACAAGAGACCCAGTACTTC. Residues: CASSLDRQETQYF.